The rows below give T cell receptor beta chains drawn from one sample of a study of cytomegalovirus exposure and HLA in healthy donors. Clones were sequenced by immunoSEQ multiplex PCR, and TCRdb holds only the in-frame ones, with some missing. The data show about 140,000 clones, 84% seen once. The material sequenced was PBMCs. The receptors shown here come from a woman in her twenties or thirties in good health and CMV-seronegative. CDR3s include the opening cysteine and the closing phenylalanine or tryptophan. D genes are given only for firm matches. Expanded clones are given a class, and other clones once, few, many or no size at all.

J | D | size | V | DNA | CDR3
TRBJ1-5 | TRBD1 | NA | TRBV19 | TGTGCCAGTTGGGGACAGGCCTACAATCAGCCCCAGCATTTT | CASWGQAYNQPQHF
TRBJ1-2 | TRBD1 | NA | TRBV5-6 | TGTGCCAGCGAAGGGGGCAACTATGGCTACACCTTC | CASEGGNYGYTF
TRBJ1-2 | TRBD1 | NA | TRBV6-6 | TGTGCCAGCAGTTCCCGGACAGGGGGCTTTGGCTACACCTTC | CASSSRTGGFGYTF
TRBJ2-1 | TRBD2 | NA | TRBV4-2 | TGTGCCAGCAGCCAAGACCGGGGACTAGCGGGAGGGTACAATGAGCAGTTCTTC | CASSQDRGLAGGYNEQFF
TRBJ1-1 | TRBD1 | NA | TRBV7-9 | TGTGCCAGCAGCTCCTGGGGACAGGGGGCGGAAGACACTGAAGCTTTCTTT | CASSSWGQGAEDTEAFF
TRBJ1-4 | NA | NA | TRBV6-5 | TGTGCCAGCAGTCCCTCAGTTAAGCGTGAAAAACTGTTTTTT | CASSPSVKREKLFF
TRBJ2-3 | NA | NA | TRBV5-1 | TGCGCCAGCAGCTTGGCCGGAGGGGGCGTTATAGTCACAGATACGCAGTATTTT | CASSLAGGGVIVTDTQYF
TRBJ1-3 | NA | NA | TRBV2 | TGTGCCAGCAGTGGACAGGTTGGAAACACCATATATTTT | CASSGQVGNTIYF
TRBJ2-7 | NA | NA | TRBV30 | TGTGCCTGCGGACCGGGAACTACCTACGAGCAGTACTTC | CACGPGTTYEQYF
TRBJ1-3 | NA | few | TRBV28 | TGTGCCAGCGGGGACTTCTCTGGAAACACCATATATTTT | CASGDFSGNTIYF
TRBJ2-7 | NA | NA | TRBV15 | TGTGCCACCAGCCGCCACACAGGGAGCTACTCCGAGCAGTACTTC | CATSRHTGSYSEQYF
TRBJ1-4 | NA | NA | TRBV11-2 | TGTGCCAGCAGCTTAGACTCGACAGGACCTGAAAAACTGTTTTTT | CASSLDSTGPEKLFF